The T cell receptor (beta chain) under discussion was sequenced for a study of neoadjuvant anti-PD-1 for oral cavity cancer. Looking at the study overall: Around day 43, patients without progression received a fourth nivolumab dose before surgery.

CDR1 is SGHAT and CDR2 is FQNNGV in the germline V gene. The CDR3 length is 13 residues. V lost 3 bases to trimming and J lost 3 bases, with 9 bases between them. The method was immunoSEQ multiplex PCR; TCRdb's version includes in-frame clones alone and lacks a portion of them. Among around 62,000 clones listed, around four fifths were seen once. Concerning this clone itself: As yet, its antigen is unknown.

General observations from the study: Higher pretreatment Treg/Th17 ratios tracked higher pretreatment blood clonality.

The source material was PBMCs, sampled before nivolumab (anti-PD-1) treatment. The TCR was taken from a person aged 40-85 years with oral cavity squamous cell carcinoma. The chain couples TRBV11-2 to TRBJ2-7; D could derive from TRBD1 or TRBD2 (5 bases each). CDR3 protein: CASSFRGVYEQYF. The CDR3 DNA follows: TGTGCCAGCAGCTTCCGAGGGGTCTACGAGCAGTACTTC.